The following is a TCR beta chain sequence with its context. Antigen: not known. With 8 bases clipped from V and 7 bases from J, the junction kept 9 bases outside the gene matches. This CDR3 has 14 residues. Germline CDR1 is SNHLY and CDR2 is FYNNEI. Healthy individuals who donated bone marrow served as the donors. There were likely unrecorded immune exposures, though donors were nominally healthy when sampled. The data belong to a study of cytomegalovirus exposure and HLA in healthy donors. PCR primers comprised 60 Vbeta and 13 Jbeta primers. Sequencing used immunoSEQ multiplex PCR; TCRdb keeps in-frame clones, though not all of them. The sample shows fewer than 200,000 clones, less than 75% of them seen only once. Findings of the study overall: Later analysis showed most CMV-associated TCR beta chains appearing HLA-restricted. TCR beta V segments were, for the most part, productive about 87% or about 30% of the time in an earlier analysis.

The specimen sequenced was PBMCs. The chain has TRBV2 and TRBJ1-2, with 11 bases matching TRBD1. The receptor comes from a girl aged 5 to 17 in good health and CMV-seronegative. CDR3 bases: TGTGCCAGCCCGGGACAGGGGGAAAGTCGTGGCTACACCTTC. It encodes CASPGQGESRGYTF.